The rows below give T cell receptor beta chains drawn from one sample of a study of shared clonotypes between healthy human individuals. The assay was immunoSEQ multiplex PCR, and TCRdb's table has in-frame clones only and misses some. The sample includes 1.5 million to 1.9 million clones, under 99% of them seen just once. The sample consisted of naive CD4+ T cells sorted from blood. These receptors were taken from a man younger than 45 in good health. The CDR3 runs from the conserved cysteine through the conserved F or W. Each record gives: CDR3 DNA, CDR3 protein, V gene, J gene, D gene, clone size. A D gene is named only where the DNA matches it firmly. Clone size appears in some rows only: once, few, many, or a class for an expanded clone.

TGTGCCAGCAGTTTATCGTTTGGGCGGACTAGCGGGACCGTGAGCACCGGGGAGCTGTTTTTT	CASSLSFGRTSGTVSTGELFF	TRBV27	TRBJ2-2	TRBD2	-
TGTGCCAGCGGACTAGCGGGAGGGGAGGATGAGCAGTTCTTC	CASGLAGGEDEQFF	TRBV2	TRBJ2-1	TRBD2	-
TGTGCCAGCAGTCCCCTCGTAGAAGGAGTGATCACCGGGGAGCTGTTTTTT	CASSPLVEGVITGELFF	TRBV27	TRBJ2-2	-	-
TGCGCCAATGTTGAAGCTTTCTTT	CANVEAFF	TRBV10-1	TRBJ1-1	-	-
TGTGCCAGCAGTGAAGACAGGGGGCGTGGAGAAAAACTGTTTTTT	CASSEDRGRGEKLFF	TRBV6-1	TRBJ1-4	TRBD1	-
TGTGCCAGCAGTGAACCACAGGGTACGACCACCGGGGAGCTGTTTTTT	CASSEPQGTTTGELFF	TRBV6-1	TRBJ2-2	-	-
TGTGCCAGCAGTCCCTGGACAGGAAGAAGGACTAATGAAAAACTGTTTTTT	CASSPWTGRRTNEKLFF	TRBV27	TRBJ1-4	TRBD1	-
TGCGCCAGCAGTAGGGACAGGGTGTTCCATGAGCAGTTCTTC	CASSRDRVFHEQFF	TRBV10-1	TRBJ2-1	TRBD1	once
TGTGCCAGCAGCTGGGCGCAGGGAGGGTACTTC	CASSWAQGGYF	TRBV5-8	TRBJ2-7	-	-
TGTGCCAGCAGCGATGGACTAGGAGTAGATACGCAGTATTTT	CASSDGLGVDTQYF	TRBV6-1	TRBJ2-3	TRBD2	-
TGTGCCAGCAGCTTAGATCTGGGGGATACGCAGTATTTT	CASSLDLGDTQYF	TRBV11-2	TRBJ2-3	-	-
TGTGCCAGCAGCTTAGTGCCGGGGATGAACACTGAAGCTTTCTTT	CASSLVPGMNTEAFF	TRBV7-2	TRBJ1-1	-	-
TGTGCCAGCAGTTCCCGACTAGCGGGAGAAGTTACGATTAAAGGGCAGTACTTC	CASSSRLAGEVTIKGQYF	TRBV27	TRBJ2-7	TRBD2	-
TGTGCCAGCAGTGAAGCGAAGACAGGGTACACTTTCTCCTACAATGAGCAGTTCTTC	CASSEAKTGYTFSYNEQFF	TRBV2	TRBJ2-1	TRBD1	-
TGCGCCAGCAGCCCTAGGACTAGCACATACGAGCAGTACTTC	CASSPRTSTYEQYF	TRBV5-1	TRBJ2-7	TRBD2	-
TGTGCCAGTACCCCAGCCGGACAGGGGGCGTTGGGCTACACCTTC	CASTPAGQGALGYTF	TRBV19	TRBJ1-2	TRBD1	-
TGCACTGCGCCACGGGAGGCCGTTGAAGCTTTCTTT	CTAPREAVEAFF	TRBV1	TRBJ1-1	-	-
TGCGCCAGCAGCTTGTTTTCGAACACTGAAGCTTTCTTT	CASSLFSNTEAFF	TRBV5-1	TRBJ1-1	-	-
TGTGCCAGCAGCGGCTTCAGGGGAGGCAACTCTGGAAACACCATATATTTT	CASSGFRGGNSGNTIYF	TRBV9	TRBJ1-3	-	-
TGTGCCTGGAGTGTCCGCAGGGAGGTAGATACGCAGTATTTT	CAWSVRREVDTQYF	TRBV30	TRBJ2-3	-	-
TGTGCCTGGAGTGTACTAGGTGGCTACACCTTC	CAWSVLGGYTF	TRBV30	TRBJ1-2	-	few
TGCGCCAGCAGCTCCCTACAGGGCGGGACTGAAGCTTTCTTT	CASSSLQGGTEAFF	TRBV5-1	TRBJ1-1	-	once
TGTGCCAGCTCACTGAATAAAGGCGGAGGGATCAATGAGCAGTTCTTC	CASSLNKGGGINEQFF	TRBV18	TRBJ2-1	-	-
TGCAGCGTTCTGTCGGATGAAAAACTGTTTTTT	CSVLSDEKLFF	TRBV29-1	TRBJ1-4	-	-
TGTGCCAGCTCACCACAGGGAGGCAATCAGCCCCAGCATTTT	CASSPQGGNQPQHF	TRBV18	TRBJ1-5	-	-
TGTGCCAGCAGCCTTTCAAACATTCAGTACTTC	CASSLSNIQYF	TRBV28	TRBJ2-4	-	-
TGCACCAGCAGCTTCGAGCTGGCAGGGTCTATTTATGAAGCTTTCTTT	CTSSFELAGSIYEAFF	TRBV1	TRBJ1-1	-	-
TGTGCCAGCAGTCAAAGCGGGAGGTTCTCCTACGAGCAGTACTTC	CASSQSGRFSYEQYF	TRBV6-5	TRBJ2-7	TRBD2	-
TGTGCCAGCTCACCACTTGTCAGGAGAGAAAAACTGTTTTTT	CASSPLVRREKLFF	TRBV18	TRBJ1-4	-	-
TGCAGCGTTGAGGTAGAGAGTCTGGTTTCCGAGCAGTACTTC	CSVEVESLVSEQYF	TRBV29-1	TRBJ2-7	-	-
TGTGCCAGCAGCTTAGATAGAGGAAAGACCCAGTACTTC	CASSLDRGKTQYF	TRBV7-9	TRBJ2-5	-	-
TGCGCCAGCAGCCCCGGGGGCAGACAGGGGGACCAAGAGACCCAGTACTTC	CASSPGGRQGDQETQYF	TRBV5-1	TRBJ2-5	TRBD1	-
TGTGCCAGCAGCTTAATTTTCTGGACTAGCGGGAGGAATGAGCAGTTCTTC	CASSLIFWTSGRNEQFF	TRBV11-2	TRBJ2-1	TRBD2	-
TGTGCCAGCAGCCCCTTAGGGCGGACCACCGGGGAGCTGTTTTTT	CASSPLGRTTGELFF	TRBV11-2	TRBJ2-2	-	-
TGCGCCAGCAGCCAAGATCTAGGGGCGGGAAGGTCCTACTCTGGGGCCAACGTCCTGACTTTC	CASSQDLGAGRSYSGANVLTF	TRBV4-3	TRBJ2-6	-	-